The 17 T cell receptor beta chains listed next were all sequenced from one sample in a study of cytotoxic CD8 clonotypes in ibrutinib-treated CLL. Some clones are missing from TCRdb's copy, which holds only in-frame ones; the method was immunoSEQ multiplex PCR. The sample has around 130,000 clones, 84% seen once. The sequencing used PBMCs, collected after 24 months of ibrutinib treatment. These receptors came from a human donor with chronic lymphocytic leukemia.

Only one count was recorded for this clone. The chain employs TRBV9 and TRBJ1-2; tentative D call: TRBD1 (5 bases). The CDR3 has 15 residues. V was pared by 3 bases and J by 6 bases, with 18 bases between. Per the germline V gene, CDR1 is SGDLS and CDR2 is YYNGEE. The CDR3 here is CASSAPLGGLNGYTF. The CDR3 DNA is TGTGCCAGCAGCGCCCCACTGGGGGGACTCAATGGCTACACCTTC.

This chain uses TRBV30 with TRBJ2-5; 8 nucleotides match TRBD1. This CDR3 region has 15 residues. Per the germline V gene, CDR1 is GTSNPN and CDR2 is SVGIG (reference sequence). With 1 base clipped from V and 5 bases from J, the junction kept 9 bases outside the gene matches. CDR3 amino acids: CAWSAFERTGETQYF. The CDR3 nucleotides read TGTGCCTGGAGTGCCTTCGAGAGGACAGGGGAGACCCAGTACTTC.

The V and J genes are TRBV30 and TRBJ2-7; D is possibly TRBD1 or TRBD2 (5 bases each). The CDR3 runs to 12 residues. Germline V gives CDR1 GTSNPN, CDR2 SVGIG (reference sequence). V shed 1 base and J shed 7 bases, with 11 bases lying between them. For the CDR3, the DNA is TGTGCCTGGAGTGGCAGTTGGGGGGAGCAGTACTTC. This sequence encodes CAWSGSWGEQYF.

There are a few counts of this clone. Other DNA sequences in this specimen translate into the identical CDR3. Here the CDR3 DNA reads TGTGCCAGCAGTGAAGACGGAAATTCACCCCTCCACTTT. Its protein product is CASSEDGNSPLHF. This chain links TRBV25-1 with TRBJ1-6; unclear D gene. Trimming cost V 2 bases and J 7 bases, with 6 bases left between them. Germline lookup yields CDR1 MGHDK and CDR2 SYGVNS. The CDR3 totals 13 residues. Full variable domain (remainder filled in from reference TRBV25-1 and TRBJ1-6): EADIYQTPRYLVIGTGKKITLECSQTMGHDKMYWYQQDPGMELHLIHYSYGVNSTEKGDLSSESTVSRIRTEHFPLTLESARPSHTSQYLCASSEDGNSPLHFGNGTRLTVT.

This chain joins TRBV7-9 and TRBJ1-2, with 9 bases that match TRBD1. CDR1 and CDR2 from the germline V gene are SEHNR and FQNEAQ (reference sequence). This CDR3 is built from 17 residues. The J segment lost 0 bases and the V segment lost 5 bases, leaving 10 bases of the junction unmatched. The CDR3 protein is CASSPLGQGGTNYGYTF. CDR3 DNA: TGTGCCAGCAGCCCCCTGGGACAGGGAGGCACTAACTATGGCTACACCTTC.

This chain uses TRBV7-8 with TRBJ2-6; TRBD1 matches at 7 bases. This CDR3 spans 21 amino acids. Per germline, CDR1 SGHVS and CDR2 FQNEAQ. V gave up 5 bases and J gave up 4 bases; unmatched junction bases: 23. The chain's CDR3 is CASSPSSYWTGARSGANVLTF. The CDR3 nucleotides are TGTGCCAGCAGCCCAAGCTCCTATTGGACAGGCGCTCGATCCGGGGCCAACGTCCTGACTTTC.

This chain joins TRBV7-9 and TRBJ2-3, with 10 bases matching TRBD2. The CDR3 is 14 amino acids. Germline CDR1 SEHNR, CDR2 FQNEAQ (reference sequence). The ends lost 3 bases at V and 3 bases at J; junction bases unmatched: 0. The CDR3 sequence: CASSFSGGTDTQYF. In DNA form, the CDR3 reads TGTGCCAGCAGCTTTAGCGGGGGGACAGATACGCAGTATTTT.

The chain employs TRBV9 and TRBJ2-5, with D unclear. V was clipped by 0 bases and J by 7 bases, with 10 bases between them. CDR1 SGDLS and CDR2 YYNGEE come from the germline V gene. CDR3 size: 13 residues. This CDR3 reads CASSVELTGTQYF. The CDR3 nucleotides read TGTGCCAGCAGCGTAGAGTTGACGGGGACCCAGTACTTC.

This clone was found once. This sequence joins TRBV7-2 and TRBJ1-5, with D possibly being TRBD1 (6 bases). The ends were cut back, 5 bases at V and 9 bases at J, with 17 bases in the middle. This CDR3 contains 14 residues. Germline loops: CDR1 SGHTA, CDR2 FQGNSA. CDR3 nucleotides: TGTGCCAGCAGCAAACAGGGCCGGGTTTGGCCCCAGCATTTT. Its protein product is CASSKQGRVWPQHF.

V gene TRBV6-5 combines with J gene TRBJ1-3; D call uncertain. The V and J ends lost 0 bases and 4 bases respectively, with 7 bases between them. The CDR3 extends over 14 amino acids. Germline-derived CDR1 and CDR2 are MNHEY and SVGAGI. The DNA for the CDR3 is TGTGCCAGCAGTTACTCGAATTCGGGAAACACCATATATTTT. Protein product: CASSYSNSGNTIYF.

The chain couples TRBV7-6 to TRBJ1-2, with TRBD1 matching 9 bases. Per germline, CDR1 SGHVS and CDR2 FNYEAQ. Trimming took 2 bases from V and 3 from J; bases not matched to a gene: 13. This CDR3 region has 18 residues. The CDR3 coding sequence is TGTGCCAGCAGCTTATACCGCGCACCGGGACAGGGAGACTATGGCTACACCTTC. It encodes CASSLYRAPGQGDYGYTF.

The gene calls are TRBV5-4 and TRBJ1-1; tentative D call: TRBD1 (6 bases). CDR3 length: 16 amino acids. Trimming took off 3 bases at V and 1 base at J, with 16 bases between the two ends. Germline V gives CDR1 SGHNT, CDR2 YYREEE (reference sequence). Here the CDR3 reads CASSSPPTGWNTEAFF. In nucleotides, the CDR3 is TGTGCCAGCAGCTCCCCCCCCACAGGGTGGAACACTGAAGCTTTCTTT.

V gene TRBV6-5 combines with J gene TRBJ2-2, with unresolved D. Trimming removed 6 bases at V and 2 bases at J, with 4 bases between. Per the germline V gene, CDR1 is MNHEY and CDR2 is SVGAGI. CDR3 length: 12 amino acids. CDR3 sequence: CASRRNTGELFF. DNA of the CDR3: TGTGCCAGCAGGAGAAACACCGGGGAGCTGTTTTTT.

The chain uses TRBV30 and TRBJ1-5; no firm D call. Per the germline V gene, CDR1 is GTSNPN and CDR2 is SVGIG (reference sequence). Trimming shortened V by 0 bases and J by 0 bases, and 9 bases separated the two germline ends. The CDR3 loop spans 15 amino acids. DNA of the CDR3: TGTGCCTGGAGTGTATCTATGGGTAGCAATCAGCCCCAGCATTTT. Residues: CAWSVSMGSNQPQHF.

The rearrangement links TRBV11-3 to TRBJ2-7; possible D gene TRBD2, 5 bases. CDR1 and CDR2 (germline): SGHNT, YENEEA. The ends were cut back, 5 bases at V and 7 bases at J, with 15 bases in the middle. The CDR3 is made up of 13 amino acids. CDR3 nucleotide sequence: TGTGCCAGCAGCCGAGGACTCTTGGAAGAGCAGTACTTC. This encodes CASSRGLLEEQYF.

This chain connects TRBV5-1 to TRBJ1-2; the D gene is possibly TRBD1 (5 bases). V lost 4 bases, J lost 6 bases, and 19 bases lay in between. The CDR3 has 15 residues. The germline V gene has CDR1 SGHRS and CDR2 YFSETQ. Here the CDR3 DNA reads TGCGCCAGCAGCCCATCATCGGTCAGGGACCATGGCTACACCTTC. Its protein is CASSPSSVRDHGYTF.

V is TRBV7-9 and J is TRBJ1-1, with D possibly matching TRBD1 (5 bases). This CDR3 has 14 amino acids. Germline V gives CDR1 SEHNR, CDR2 FQNEAQ (reference sequence). The V end was cut by 3 bases, the J end by 0 bases, with 8 bases between. The CDR3 loop reads CASSFRGMNTEAFF. As DNA, the CDR3 is TGTGCCAGCAGCTTTCGGGGCATGAACACTGAAGCTTTCTTT. The full variable domain, completed using reference TRBV7-9 and TRBJ1-1, is DTGVSQNPRHKITKRGQNVTFRCDPISEHNRLYWYRQTLGQGPEFLTYFQNEAQLEKSRLLSDRFSAERPKGSFSTLEIQRTEQGDSAMYLCASSFRGMNTEAFFGQGTRLTVV.